Listed below are T cell receptor beta chains from one sample, sequenced in a study of Graves' ophthalmopathy and Graves' hyperthyroidism. MiXCR, applied by TCRdb to the multiplex PCR reads, yields one record per CDR3 protein. The repertoire has some 360,000 distinct CDR3 sequences, 17% of them found once; the top ten carry roughly 2.6%. Sequenced input: peripheral blood. The source is an adult woman with stable Graves' hyperthyroidism. The CDR3 runs from the conserved cysteine through the conserved F or W. D genes are given only for firm matches. The size field is filled for only some rows; it gives once, few, many or a size class.

j_gene: TRBJ2-7; abundance: .; d_gene: .; v_gene: TRBV12-5; CDR3nt: TGTGCTAGTGGTTTGGCCCTCCGAGGACAGCGCTACGATCAGTACTTC; CDR3aa: CASGLALRGQRYDQYF
j_gene: TRBJ2-5; abundance: many; d_gene: .; v_gene: TRBV7-2; CDR3nt: TGTGCCAGCAGCTTAGAGATGGTAGGGGAGACCCAGTACTTC; CDR3aa: CASSLEMVGETQYF
j_gene: TRBJ2-2; abundance: .; d_gene: .; v_gene: TRBV7-9; CDR3nt: TGTGCCAGCAGCATGCCGGGAGGGGAGCTGTTTTTT; CDR3aa: CASSMPGGELFF
j_gene: TRBJ1-5; abundance: many; d_gene: .; v_gene: TRBV19; CDR3nt: TGTGCCAGTAGTATTGGTTCATCTGGGACGCCCCAGCATTTT; CDR3aa: CASSIGSSGTPQHF
j_gene: TRBJ1-2; abundance: few; d_gene: .; v_gene: TRBV28; CDR3nt: TGTGCCAGCAGTCCGTCGGGACTCCATGGCTACACCTTC; CDR3aa: CASSPSGLHGYTF
j_gene: TRBJ2-5; abundance: .; d_gene: .; v_gene: TRBV6-1; CDR3nt: TGTGCCAGCAGTGAGAATCTGGTAGCTGGGGAGACCCAGTACTTC; CDR3aa: CASSENLVAGETQYF
j_gene: TRBJ1-3; abundance: many; d_gene: .; v_gene: TRBV6-5; CDR3nt: TGTGCCAGCAGTTACAACAGGCGGAGCTCTGGAAACACCATATATTTT; CDR3aa: CASSYNRRSSGNTIYF
j_gene: TRBJ2-4; abundance: many; d_gene: TRBD2; v_gene: TRBV11-2; CDR3nt: TGTGCCAGCAGCCCGAGCGGGAGGGCCCTCGTGGCCAAAAACATTAAGTACTTC; CDR3aa: CASSPSGRALVAKNIKYF
j_gene: TRBJ1-6; abundance: many; d_gene: TRBD1; v_gene: TRBV30; CDR3nt: TGTGCCTGGAGTGTACAGGGGGCGCAGAATTCACCCCTCCACTTT; CDR3aa: CAWSVQGAQNSPLHF
j_gene: TRBJ2-5; abundance: many; d_gene: TRBD2; v_gene: TRBV5-1; CDR3nt: TGCGCCAGCAGCCCTACTAGCGTTGAGACCCAGTACTTC; CDR3aa: CASSPTSVETQYF
j_gene: TRBJ2-7; abundance: .; d_gene: .; v_gene: TRBV30; CDR3nt: TGTGCCTGGAGAGAACTAGCCGCCGGCGAGCAGTACTTC; CDR3aa: CAWRELAAGEQYF
j_gene: TRBJ2-5; abundance: many; d_gene: .; v_gene: TRBV30; CDR3nt: TGTGCCTGGAGTGTCGGGAACCAAGAGACCCAGTACTTC; CDR3aa: CAWSVGNQETQYF